This T cell receptor (beta chain) comes out of a study of blood T cell repertoires in COVID-19. Study details: Sites in the United States, Italy and Spain provided acute and convalescent COVID-19 samples. The analysed material was cDNA or gDNA that came from T cells, B-cell-depleted T cells, or PBMCs.

In the study's own analysis: By means of reference gene primer amplification, nucleated cell counts were estimated. Sequencing used immunoSEQ multiplex PCR; TCRdb keeps in-frame clones, though not all of them. The V and J calls and the clone size are those of that table, but D and trimming were determined from the DNA. Among about 310,000 clones listed, around 87% were seen once. Trimming cost V 6 bases and J 4 bases; bases outside gene matches: 2. Germline V CDR1 and CDR2: DFQATT, SNEGSKA (reference sequence). The CDR3 is 11 residues long. This sequence originates from a man aged 45-60 years with active or convalescent COVID-19. V and J are TRBV20-1 and TRBJ2-5, with 7 bases fitting TRBD1. Source material: peripheral blood. The CDR3 is CSAPGGETQYF. As DNA, the CDR3 is TGCAGTGCCCCAGGGGGAGAGACCCAGTACTTC.